One and the same sample provided the 14 T cell receptor beta chains below, sequenced in a study of siplizumab effects on memory and regulatory T cells. Repertoires were generated with immunoSEQ multiplex PCR, while TCRdb's copy carries only in-frame clones and drops some. In the table there are 70,000 to 95,000 clones, 93% of which are singletons. The sequenced sample was CD8+ T cells sorted from blood. The receptors come from a human donor in good health.

This rearrangement joins TRBV7-2 to TRBJ2-2, with TRBD2 identical over 7 bases. The germline CDR1 and CDR2 sequences are SGHTA and FQGNSA. Trimming removed 1 base from V and 6 bases from J; junction bases left unmatched: 2. The CDR3 consists of 14 residues. The CDR3 bases are TGTGCCAGCAGCTTAGAAGCGGGGCCCGGGGAGCTGTTTTTT. Its protein is CASSLEAGPGELFF.

Remarks on this clone: Other DNA sequences within the sample encode an identical CDR3. The rearrangement links TRBV4-3 to TRBJ1-2, with D possibly TRBD1 on 5 matching bases. Looked up from germline, CDR1 is LGHNA and CDR2 is YSLEER. The CDR3 runs 14 residues. V gave up 0 bases and J gave up 4 bases, with 9 bases separating them. CDR3 loop: CASSQDSGVYGYTF. The CDR3 DNA reads TGCGCCAGCAGCCAAGATTCGGGGGTCTATGGCTACACCTTC.

This clone was found a few times. The genes are TRBV29-1 and TRBJ1-1; 7 bases match TRBD1. V was clipped by 3 bases and J by 4 bases; unmatched bases: 5. Germline assignment: CDR1 SQVTM and CDR2 ANQGSEA. The CDR3 is made up of 13 amino acids. Here the CDR3 reads CSVDGQAGTEAFF. The CDR3 bases are TGCAGCGTTGATGGACAGGCGGGCACTGAAGCTTTCTTT. Drawing the rest from reference TRBV29-1 and TRBJ1-1, the complete variable domain is SAVISQKPSRDICQRGTSLTIQCQVDSQVTMMFWYRQQPGQSLTLIATANQGSEATYESGFVIDKFPISRPNLTFSTLTVSNMSPEDSSIYLCSVDGQAGTEAFFGQGTRLTVV.

The chain is built from TRBV6-5 and TRBJ2-1; 8 nucleotides align to TRBD2. From germline, CDR1 is MNHEY and CDR2 SVGAGI. The CDR3 has 13 residues. J gave up 6 bases and V 2 bases, and 0 bases lay outside the gene matches. For the CDR3, the DNA is TGTGCCAGCAGTTACACTAGCGGCAATGAGCAGTTCTTC. Its translation: CASSYTSGNEQFF.

V usage is TRBV7-8 and J usage is TRBJ1-5; the match to TRBD1 covers 9 bases. Germline V CDR1 and CDR2: SGHVS, FQNEAQ. The CDR3 consists of 14 residues. The V and J ends lost 7 bases and 7 bases, in that order; junction bases with no gene match: 8. The CDR3 DNA sequence: TGTGCCAGCACCATAGGCGGGACAGGGCAGCCCCAGCATTTT. Translated, it gives CASTIGGTGQPQHF.

The chain recombines TRBV9 with TRBJ1-2; no reliable D call. This CDR3 contains 13 residues. CDR1 is SGDLS and CDR2 is YYNGEE in the germline V gene. Trimming cost V 3 bases and J 4 bases, with 10 bases left between them. The CDR3 reads CASSETEGYGYTF. CDR3 nucleotide sequence: TGTGCCAGCAGCGAAACAGAGGGCTATGGCTACACCTTC.

The chain recombines TRBV7-3 with TRBJ2-1, with 9 bases identical to TRBD2. The V gene's germline CDR1 is SGHTA and CDR2 FQGTGA. CDR3 length equals 15 residues. J lost 8 bases, V lost 5 bases, and 10 bases had no gene match. CDR3 residues: CASSLSGSNLDEQFF. The CDR3 DNA is TGTGCCAGCAGCCTTAGCGGGAGTAATCTCGATGAGCAGTTCTTC.

The chain recombines TRBV29-1 with TRBJ2-1, with D perhaps matching TRBD1 (6 bases). The germline V gene encodes CDR1 SQVTM and CDR2 ANQGSEA. CDR3 length: 20 residues. V gave up 7 bases and J gave up 1 base, with 32 bases separating them. The CDR3 DNA follows: TGCAGCGCACCCCTCCTCTCGGGACACCGTGGCCTAGGGTCCTACAATGAGCAGTTCTTC. Translating it yields CSAPLLSGHRGLGSYNEQFF.

V and J are TRBV7-2 and TRBJ1-4, with 7 bases that match TRBD1. The J segment lost 7 bases and the V segment lost 4 bases, leaving 9 bases of the junction unmatched. This CDR3 is 15 amino acids long. In germline, CDR1 is SGHTA, CDR2 FQGNSA. The CDR3 bases are TGTGCCAGCAGCTCCTTGACAGGGTGGGGTGAAAAACTGTTTTTT. Amino acids: CASSSLTGWGEKLFF. Complete variable domain (other parts from reference TRBV7-2 and TRBJ1-4): GAGVSQSPSNKVTEKGKDVELRCDPISGHTALYWYRQSLGQGLEFLIYFQGNSAPDKSGLPSDRFSAERTGGSVSTLTIQRTQQEDSAVYLCASSSLTGWGEKLFFGSGTQLSVL.

J is TRBJ2-1 and V is TRBV11-2; D gene uncertain. V lost 0 bases to trimming and J lost 8 bases, with 11 bases between them. Germline V gene sequence: CDR1 SGHAT, CDR2 FQNNGV. The CDR3 extends over 14 amino acids. The CDR3 DNA sequence: TGTGCCAGCAGCTTAGACGCCCCGTGGGATGAGCAGTTCTTC. Its translation: CASSLDAPWDEQFF.

The chain has TRBV4-1 and TRBJ2-7, with D possibly TRBD1 on 6 matching bases. This CDR3 contains 16 residues. CDR1 is MGHRA, CDR2 YSYEKL, per germline. With 0 bases removed from V and 3 bases from J, the gap between germline ends came to 15 bases. In DNA form, the CDR3 reads TGCGCCAGCAGCCAAGAAACAGGGACCGTTCACTACGAGCAGTACTTC. The encoded protein is CASSQETGTVHYEQYF.

The V call is TRBV6-5, the J call TRBJ1-3; D is unclear. This CDR3 spans 14 amino acids. Germline CDR1 MNHEY, CDR2 SVGAGI. V was clipped by 6 bases and J by 0 bases, with 9 bases between them. The CDR3 DNA is TGTGCCAGCAGGGCGGGGTTCTCTGGAAACACCATATATTTT. This codes for CASRAGFSGNTIYF.

The V call is TRBV4-1, the J call TRBJ2-7; TRBD1 matches 7 bases. V was clipped by 0 bases and J by 5 bases; unmatched bases: 7. The CDR3 spans 15 residues. Germline V gene data show CDR1 as MGHRA and CDR2 as YSYEKL. Here the CDR3 reads CASSQEFRGKNEQYF. The CDR3 nucleotides are TGCGCCAGCAGCCAAGAGTTCAGGGGGAAGAACGAGCAGTACTTC.

This chain links TRBV9 with TRBJ2-2, with TRBD2 identical over 8 bases. CDR1 is SGDLS and CDR2 is YYNGEE in the germline V gene. CDR3 length equals 15 residues. V dropped 3 bases and J dropped 1; count of bases not matched to a gene: 2. The CDR3 sequence is CASSASGGNTGELFF. CDR3 DNA sequence: TGTGCCAGCAGCGCCAGCGGGGGGAACACCGGGGAGCTGTTTTTT.